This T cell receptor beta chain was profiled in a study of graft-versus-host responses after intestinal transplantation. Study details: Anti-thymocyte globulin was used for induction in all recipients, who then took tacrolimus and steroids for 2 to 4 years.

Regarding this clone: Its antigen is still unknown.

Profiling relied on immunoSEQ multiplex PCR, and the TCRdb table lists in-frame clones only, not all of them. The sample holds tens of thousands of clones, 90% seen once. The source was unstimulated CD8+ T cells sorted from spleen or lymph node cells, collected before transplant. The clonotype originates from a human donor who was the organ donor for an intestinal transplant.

The CDR3 DNA reads TGTGCCAGCGCTACTCACCCGGGCAGGGCCACCGGGGAGCTGTTTTTT. Its protein is CASATHPGRATGELFF. The chain carries TRBV6-4 and TRBJ2-2, with D tentatively TRBD1 (5 bases). Germline V CDR1 and CDR2: MRHNA, SNTAGT. Trimming cost V 8 bases and J 4 bases, with 20 bases left between them. This CDR3 has 16 residues.